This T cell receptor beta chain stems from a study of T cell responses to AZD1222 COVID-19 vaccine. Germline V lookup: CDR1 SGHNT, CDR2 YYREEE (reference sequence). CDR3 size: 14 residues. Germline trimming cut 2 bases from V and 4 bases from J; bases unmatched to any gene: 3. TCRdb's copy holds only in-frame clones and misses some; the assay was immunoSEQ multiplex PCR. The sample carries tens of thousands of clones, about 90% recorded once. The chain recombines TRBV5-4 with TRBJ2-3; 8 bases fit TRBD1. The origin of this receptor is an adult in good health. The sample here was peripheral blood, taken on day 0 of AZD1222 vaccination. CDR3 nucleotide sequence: TGTGCCAGCAGCTTTCAGGGGGCCTCAGATACGCAGTATTTT. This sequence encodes CASSFQGASDTQYF.